This TCR beta chain emerged from a study of cytomegalovirus exposure and HLA in healthy donors. Overall study findings and caveats: The authors enumerated roughly 160 TCR beta chains as linked to cytomegalovirus.

J was trimmed by 2 bases and V by 5 bases; bases with no gene match: 10. The CDR3 has 16 amino acids. Per germline, CDR1 MDHEN and CDR2 SYDVKM. The protocol was immunoSEQ multiplex PCR, while the TCRdb copy is restricted to in-frame clones and leaves out a portion. The table lists about 78,000 clones, 90% to 96% of them singletons. Points on this clone: The antigen is unknown.

The chain recombines TRBV28 with TRBJ2-7; 9 nucleotides line up with TRBD2. Sequencing was performed on PBMCs. The TCR sequence derives from a young man in good health and CMV-seropositive. The CDR3 is CASSLETSGRAYEQYF. DNA of the CDR3: TGTGCCAGCAGTCTCGAGACTAGCGGAAGAGCCTACGAGCAGTACTTC. Full variable domain (rest looked up from reference TRBV28 and TRBJ2-7): DVKVTQSSRYLVKRTGEKVFLECVQDMDHENMFWYRQDPGLGLRLIYFSYDVKMKEKGDIPEGYSVSREKKERFSLILESASTNQTSMYLCASSLETSGRAYEQYFGPGTRLTVT.